This TCR beta chain was identified in a study of cytomegalovirus exposure and HLA in healthy donors. Overall study results and limits: It was shown in a later analysis that HLA-associated TCR beta chains were more clonally expanded than other, equally common chains.

The V end lost 4 bases, the J end lost 2 bases, and 19 bases lay between the germline ends. Germline V gene lookup returns CDR1 SGHNT and CDR2 YYREEE (reference sequence). The CDR3 contains 16 residues. Worth noting for this clone: Its target is not known.

The PCR made use of 60 Vbeta and 13 Jbeta primers. Method: immunoSEQ multiplex PCR; TCRdb's copy keeps in-frame clones and lacks some. The sample contains about 130,000 clones, less than 75% of which appear only once. This receptor was obtained from a woman aged 40-49 years in good health and CMV-seropositive. The V call is TRBV5-4, the J call TRBJ2-7; possible D gene TRBD1, 6 bases. Sequencing was carried out using PBMCs. The CDR3 DNA sequence: TGTGCCAGCAGCCCATCGGGGTCCCAGGGGACCTACGAGCAGTACTTC. Protein sequence: CASSPSGSQGTYEQYF.